The following is a T cell receptor (beta chain) sequence with its context. This record belongs to a study of cytomegalovirus exposure and HLA in healthy donors. Study overall: Approximately 170 million T cells yielded 100 million or so unique TCR beta sequences in earlier analysis. Genotyping showed roughly 76% of roughly 400 donors falling in the Caucasian-associated ancestry cluster.

The PCR contained 60 Vbeta and 13 Jbeta primers. TCRdb keeps only in-frame clones here, not all; method: immunoSEQ multiplex PCR. This sample has over 150,000 clones; 70% to 80% occur once, and the top ten carry approximately 3%. The J segment lost 1 base and the V segment lost 6 bases, leaving 1 base of the junction unmatched. This CDR3 is built from 13 residues. The germline V gene encodes CDR1 KGHSH and CDR2 LQKENI. The chain carries TRBV18 and TRBJ1-1; TRBD1 aligns across 8 bases. This clonotype was sampled from a woman aged 30 to 39 in good health and CMV-seronegative. Sequenced input: PBMCs. This CDR3 reads CASSGQANTEAFF. Here the CDR3 DNA reads TGTGCCAGCTCGGGACAGGCGAACACTGAAGCTTTCTTT.